The rows below give T cell receptor beta chains drawn from one sample of a study of cytomegalovirus exposure and HLA in healthy donors. Assay: immunoSEQ multiplex PCR; the TCRdb copy retains only in-frame clones and omits some. The sample lists 200,000 to 250,000 clones, 70% to 90% occurring once. Sequencing was done on a sample of PBMCs. The receptors here all came from a human donor in good health. CDR3s include the opening cysteine and the closing phenylalanine or tryptophan. The D gene is left open where the match is weak. For some rows the clone size is stated as once, few or many, or as a class when expanded; others skip it.

NA	TRBJ1-4	NA	TRBV28	TGTGCCAGCAGTTTTGCGGGGGCAACGAATGAAAAACTGTTTTTT	CASSFAGATNEKLFF
NA	TRBJ2-7	NA	TRBV28	TGTGCCAGCAAGGTGGAGACAGCCGATCGCTACGAGCAGTACTTC	CASKVETADRYEQYF
NA	TRBJ2-7	TRBD2	TRBV19	TGTGCCAGTAGTTCTCCCCCTGGGACTAGCGAGAACTACGAGCAGTACTTC	CASSSPPGTSENYEQYF
NA	TRBJ2-4	NA	TRBV19	TGTGCCAGTAGTACCGACCCAAGCGGGGCCAAAAACATTCAGTACTTC	CASSTDPSGAKNIQYF
NA	TRBJ1-5	TRBD1	TRBV4-1	TGCGCCAGCAGCCGGTCGGGACAGGGAAATCAGCCCCAGCATTTT	CASSRSGQGNQPQHF
once	TRBJ2-7	TRBD1	TRBV27	TGTGCCAGCAGTTTCGACAGGGTCACCTACGAGCAGTACTTC	CASSFDRVTYEQYF
NA	TRBJ1-2	NA	TRBV5-1	TGCGCCAGCAGCTTGAGCTCCGCCACCAGAGGGTATGGCTACACCTTC	CASSLSSATRGYGYTF
NA	TRBJ1-1	NA	TRBV10-3	TGTGCCATCAGTGACCCAACAGGGTTCAACACTGAAGCTTTCTTT	CAISDPTGFNTEAFF
NA	TRBJ2-5	NA	TRBV6-6	TGTGCCAGCGGAATCCGGACAGCAGGGGAGACCCAGTACTTC	CASGIRTAGETQYF
NA	TRBJ2-7	TRBD1	TRBV28	TGTGCCAGCAAACCGGGACAGACCTCCTACGAGCAGTACTTC	CASKPGQTSYEQYF
NA	TRBJ2-1	TRBD1	TRBV15	TGTGCCACCAGCAGGGACAGGGTAAGGTTGAGGTTCTTC	CATSRDRVRLRFF
NA	TRBJ2-1	TRBD2	TRBV7-9	TGTGCCAGCAGCCCAGAACTAGCGGGAGGGAACAATGAGCAGTTCTTC	CASSPELAGGNNEQFF
once	TRBJ2-3	NA	TRBV9	TGTGCCAGCAGCGTAGAAGGGGCGAGCACAGATACGCAGTATTTT	CASSVEGASTDTQYF
NA	TRBJ2-7	TRBD2	TRBV28	TGTGCCAGCAGTCCGGGGCGGGAGCTGAACGAGCAGTACTTC	CASSPGRELNEQYF
NA	TRBJ2-1	TRBD1	TRBV19	TGTGCCACAGGGACAGAGTTCAATGAGCAGTTCTTC	CATGTEFNEQFF
few	TRBJ1-1	NA	TRBV25-1	TGTGCCAGCAGTGAATACCGCGCAGAGGGAAACACTGAAGCTTTCTTT	CASSEYRAEGNTEAFF
NA	TRBJ2-5	NA	TRBV5-6	TGTGCCAGCAGCTTGAGGGGGAGCGGCCAAGAGACCCAGTACTTC	CASSLRGSGQETQYF
NA	TRBJ2-3	NA	TRBV6-6	TGTGCCAGCAGCCCTCCTCCCTTTGGCCCCACAGATACGCAGTATTTT	CASSPPPFGPTDTQYF
NA	TRBJ2-7	NA	TRBV13	TGTGCCAGCAGCAAACAGGGTACCTACGAGCAGTACTTC	CASSKQGTYEQYF
NA	TRBJ2-1	TRBD2	TRBV10-3	TGTGCCATCAGTAGGACTAGCGGGAGGGGGGCCTACTACAATGAGCAGTTCTTC	CAISRTSGRGAYYNEQFF
NA	TRBJ2-3	TRBD2	TRBV9	TGTGCCAGCAGCGTCAGCTCGGGGGGGGACCGATCAAATTCGCAGTATTTT	CASSVSSGGDRSNSQYF
few	TRBJ2-1	TRBD2	TRBV2	TGTGCCAGCAGGGAGGCGACTGGACTAGCGACTAGCTCCTACAATGAGCAGTTCTTC	CASREATGLATSSYNEQFF
NA	TRBJ2-5	NA	TRBV12-1	TGTGCCAGCAGCTCTTGTATAGCCTCCCAAGAGACCCAGTACTTC	CASSSCIASQETQYF
few	TRBJ1-4	NA	TRBV7-9	TGTGCCAGCAGCCCGCCATCGGCAGGGTATAAGGTCGGTGAAAAACTGTTTTTT	CASSPPSAGYKVGEKLFF
NA	TRBJ2-1	NA	TRBV15	TGTGCCACCAGCAGAGATGCCGTCCTCCGTGGGAGGACACTACCGCAGTTCTTC	CATSRDAVLRGRTLPQFF
NA	TRBJ2-1	TRBD2	TRBV29-1	TGCAGCGTTGCCCCAGCGGGGGCCTACAATGAGCAGTTCTTC	CSVAPAGAYNEQFF
NA	TRBJ2-7	TRBD2	TRBV5-4	TGTGCCAGCAGCTTGGGGACTAGCGGGAGTTTCTACGAGCAGTACTTC	CASSLGTSGSFYEQYF
NA	TRBJ2-3	TRBD1	TRBV10-3	TGTGCCATCAGAGGACAGGCCAGCACAGATACGCAGTATTTT	CAIRGQASTDTQYF
NA	TRBJ2-1	TRBD2	TRBV25-1	TGTGCCAGTAGAGTTAGCGGGAGCTCCTACAATGAGCAGTTCTTC	CASRVSGSSYNEQFF
once	TRBJ2-7	NA	TRBV30	TGTGCCTGGGGACAGTCGTTCTCCTACGAGCAGTACTTC	CAWGQSFSYEQYF
NA	TRBJ2-1	TRBD2	TRBV4-2	TGTGCCAGCAGCAGGAGCCGGACTAGCGTAAACAATGAGCAGTTCTTC	CASSRSRTSVNNEQFF
NA	TRBJ2-1	TRBD2	TRBV27	TGTGCCAGCAGTACCTGGACTAGCGGTAGCTCCTACAATGAGCAGTTCTTC	CASSTWTSGSSYNEQFF
NA	TRBJ2-7	TRBD2	TRBV5-4	TGTGCCAGCAGCTTGTGGCGGGAGGGGAGCTCCTACGAGCAGTACTTC	CASSLWREGSSYEQYF
NA	TRBJ2-7	NA	TRBV7-6	TGTGCCAGCAGCTATAAGACTAGTGCGGGGGAGCAGTACTTC	CASSYKTSAGEQYF
NA	TRBJ1-5	NA	TRBV19	TGTGCCAGTAGTACAACGCCGGGAGGTAGCCTCAATCAGCCCCAGCATTTT	CASSTTPGGSLNQPQHF
NA	TRBJ2-7	NA	TRBV5-4	TGTGCCAGCAGCCAAGGAGGGGCTTCCTCCTACGAGCAGTACTTC	CASSQGGASSYEQYF
NA	TRBJ2-7	TRBD1	TRBV5-1	TGCGCCAGCAGCTTGGACCCACAGGGGGCATCTAACGAGCAGTACTTC	CASSLDPQGASNEQYF
NA	TRBJ1-4	NA	TRBV7-2	TGTGCCAGCAGCGTTCGTGCGGGGACTAATGAAAAACTGTTTTTT	CASSVRAGTNEKLFF
NA	TRBJ2-7	NA	TRBV6-5	TGTGCCAGCAGTTACGTGGCGGGAAGTTACGAGCAGTACTTC	CASSYVAGSYEQYF
once	TRBJ2-2	TRBD2	TRBV29-1	TGCAGCGTTGACGGGACTAGCGGGCCCTCTGGTACCGGGGAGCTGTTTTTT	CSVDGTSGPSGTGELFF
NA	TRBJ1-5	TRBD1	TRBV7-9	TGTGCCAGCAGGCCCGGGACAGGTGAGAATCAGCCCCAGCATTTT	CASRPGTGENQPQHF
NA	TRBJ2-1	TRBD1	TRBV15	TGTGCCACCAGCAGAGGCTTGCGGGACAGGGACTACAATGAGCAGTTCTTC	CATSRGLRDRDYNEQFF
few	TRBJ1-1	TRBD1	TRBV18	TGTGCCAGCTCAGGGACAGGGGGATTGAACACTGAAGCTTTCTTT	CASSGTGGLNTEAFF
NA	TRBJ1-5	NA	TRBV9	TGTGCCAGCAGCGACGGTAGAAGCAATCAGCCCCAGCATTTT	CASSDGRSNQPQHF
once	TRBJ1-2	NA	TRBV2	TGTGCCAGCAGTGGGGGCAGCTATGGCTACACCTTC	CASSGGSYGYTF
once	TRBJ1-2	NA	TRBV7-2	TGTGCCAGCAGCTTATTCGGGGGGCACTACACCTTC	CASSLFGGHYTF
NA	TRBJ2-2	TRBD1	TRBV7-6	TGTGCCAGCGGGTCGGGACAGGGGAGAGGGGAGCTGTTTTTT	CASGSGQGRGELFF
once	TRBJ2-1	TRBD2	TRBV28	TGTGCCAGCAGTTTACAGCTAGCGGGATACAATGAGCAGTTCTTC	CASSLQLAGYNEQFF